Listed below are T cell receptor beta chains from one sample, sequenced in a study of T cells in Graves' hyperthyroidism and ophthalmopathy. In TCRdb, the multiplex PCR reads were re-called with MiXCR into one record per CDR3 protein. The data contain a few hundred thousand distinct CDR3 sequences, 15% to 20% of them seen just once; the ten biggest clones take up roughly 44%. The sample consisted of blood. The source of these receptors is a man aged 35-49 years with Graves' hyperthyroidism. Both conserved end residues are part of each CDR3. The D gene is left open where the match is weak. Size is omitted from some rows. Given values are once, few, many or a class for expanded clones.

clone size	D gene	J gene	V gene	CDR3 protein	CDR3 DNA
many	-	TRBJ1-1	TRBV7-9	CASSLNLINTEAFF	TGTGCCAGCAGCTTGAACCTGATCAACACTGAAGCTTTCTTT
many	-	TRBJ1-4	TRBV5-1	CASSAEVGGHEKLFF	TGCGCCAGCAGCGCCGAAGTTGGGGGGCACGAAAAACTGTTTTTT
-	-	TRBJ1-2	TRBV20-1	CSATTGYGYTF	TGCAGTGCTACCACAGGGTATGGCTACACCTTC
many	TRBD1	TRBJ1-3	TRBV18	CASSPGQANSGNTIYF	TGTGCCAGCTCACCCGGACAGGCTAACTCTGGAAACACCATATATTTT
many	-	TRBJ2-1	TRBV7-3	CASSLVTRDEQFF	TGTGCCAGCAGCTTAGTGACTAGAGATGAGCAGTTCTTC
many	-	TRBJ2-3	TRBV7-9	CASSSGPDTQYF	TGTGCCAGCAGCTCAGGGCCAGATACGCAGTATTTT
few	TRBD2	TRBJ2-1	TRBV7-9	CASSRGGGRYNEQFF	TGTGCCAGCAGTCGGGGCGGGGGTCGCTACAATGAGCAGTTCTTC
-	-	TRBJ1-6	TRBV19	CASSPINSPLHF	TGTGCCAGTAGTCCGATTAATTCACCCCTCCACTTT
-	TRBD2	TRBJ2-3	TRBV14	CASSQFFPSGADTQYF	TGTGCCAGCAGCCAATTTTTTCCTAGCGGGGCAGATACGCAGTATTTT
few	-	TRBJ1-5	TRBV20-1	CSAEPGSGNQPQHF	TGCAGTGCTGAACCGGGATCCGGGAATCAGCCCCAGCATTTT
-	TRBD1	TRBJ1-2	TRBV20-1	CSASPRGHAGYTF	TGCAGTGCTAGTCCCAGGGGGCACGCTGGCTACACCTTC
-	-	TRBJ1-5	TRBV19	CASSMVVNQPQHF	TGTGCCAGTAGTATGGTTGTAAATCAGCCCCAGCATTTT
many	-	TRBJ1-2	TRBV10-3	CAIPRGRDELYSNYGYTF	TGTGCCATCCCCAGGGGCAGGGACGAACTCTACTCTAACTATGGCTACACCTTC
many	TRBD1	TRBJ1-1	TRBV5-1	CASSLVLGGGGAFF	TGCGCCAGCAGCTTGGTGCTAGGGGGCGGCGGAGCTTTCTTT
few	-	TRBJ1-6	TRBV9	CASSVVGERSPLHF	TGTGCCAGCAGCGTAGTGGGGGAGAGGTCACCCCTCCACTTT
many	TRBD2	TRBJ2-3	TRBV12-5	CASGLKPGLAGFTDTQYF	TGTGCTAGTGGTTTGAAACCGGGACTAGCGGGGTTCACAGATACGCAGTATTTT
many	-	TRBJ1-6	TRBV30	CAWGDSPLHF	TGTGCCTGGGGGGATTCACCCCTCCACTTT
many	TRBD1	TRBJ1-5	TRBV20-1	CSALTGVDQPQHF	TGCAGTGCTCTTACAGGGGTGGATCAGCCCCAGCATTTT
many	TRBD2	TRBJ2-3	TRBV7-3	CASSVSGARRDTQYF	TGTGCCAGCAGCGTGAGCGGGGCCCGCCGGGATACGCAGTATTTT
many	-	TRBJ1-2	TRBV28	CASSTNSGRYGYTF	TGTGCCAGCAGTACAAACTCGGGGAGGTATGGCTACACCTTC
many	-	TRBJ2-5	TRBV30	CAWDLRTGETQYF	TGTGCCTGGGACCTCCGGACCGGCGAGACCCAGTACTTC
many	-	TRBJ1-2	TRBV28	CASSTGSNYGYTF	TGTGCCAGCAGTACAGGCTCTAACTATGGCTACACCTTC
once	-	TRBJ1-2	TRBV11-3	CASSPDRTLIYGYTF	TGTGCCAGCAGCCCGGACAGAACCCTGATTTACGGCTACACCTTC
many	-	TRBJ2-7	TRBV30	CAWSVILQSYEQYF	TGTGCCTGGAGTGTAATTTTGCAGTCCTACGAGCAGTACTTC
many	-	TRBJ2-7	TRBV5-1	CASSLTRDSYEQYF	TGCGCCAGCAGCTTGACTCGAGACTCCTACGAGCAGTACTTC
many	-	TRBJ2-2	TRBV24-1	CATSDSGRNTGELFF	TGTGCCACCAGTGATTCGGGCAGGAACACCGGGGAGCTGTTTTTT
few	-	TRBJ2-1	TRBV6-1	CASSRGPGSNNEQFF	TGTGCCAGCAGTAGGGGTCCGGGGTCAAACAATGAGCAGTTCTTC
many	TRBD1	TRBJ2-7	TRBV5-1	CASSSWTGATYEQYF	TGCGCCAGCAGCTCCTGGACAGGGGCGACCTACGAGCAGTACTTC
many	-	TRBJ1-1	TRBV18	CASSPQLADTEAFF	TGTGCCAGCTCACCACAGTTGGCGGACACTGAAGCTTTCTTT
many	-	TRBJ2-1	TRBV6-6	CASSYTLTGLRNEQFF	TGTGCCAGCAGTTACACGTTGACAGGACTCCGGAATGAGCAGTTCTTC
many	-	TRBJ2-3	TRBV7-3	CASSLRPADTQYF	TGTGCCAGCAGCTTAAGACCCGCAGATACGCAGTATTTT
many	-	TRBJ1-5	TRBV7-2	CASSFQGNQPQHF	TGTGCCAGCAGCTTTCAGGGGAATCAGCCCCAGCATTTT
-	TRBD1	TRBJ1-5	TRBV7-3	CASSPWTGGSNQPQHF	TGTGCCAGCAGCCCTTGGACAGGGGGAAGCAATCAGCCCCAGCATTTT
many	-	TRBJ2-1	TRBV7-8	CASSLRSAYNEQFF	TGTGCCAGCAGCTTAAGGAGCGCCTACAATGAGCAGTTCTTC
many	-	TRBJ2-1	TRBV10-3	CAISESGGSGYNEQFF	TGTGCCATCAGTGAGTCTGGGGGAAGTGGCTACAATGAGCAGTTCTTC
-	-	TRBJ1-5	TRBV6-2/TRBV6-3	CASGQGDDQPQHF	TGTGCCAGCGGGCAGGGAGATGACCAGCCCCAGCATTTT
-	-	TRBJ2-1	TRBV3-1	CASSLLSASVQFF	TGTGCCAGCAGCCTCCTTTCCGCTAGTGTGCAGTTCTTC
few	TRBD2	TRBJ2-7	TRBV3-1	CASSQTGGLYYEQYF	TGTGCCAGCAGCCAAACGGGGGGACTTTACTACGAGCAGTACTTC
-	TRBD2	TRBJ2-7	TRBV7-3	CASSRLAVSSYEQYF	TGTGCCAGCAGCCGACTAGCGGTCAGCTCCTACGAGCAGTACTTC
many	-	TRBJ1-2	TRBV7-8	CASSLGVGHHYGYTF	TGTGCCAGCAGCTTAGGAGTCGGACACCACTATGGCTACACCTTC
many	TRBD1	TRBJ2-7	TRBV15	CATSKGTASYEQYF	TGTGCCACCAGCAAAGGGACAGCTTCCTACGAGCAGTACTTC
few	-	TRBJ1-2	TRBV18	CASSELTGSGGYTF	TGTGCCAGCTCAGAATTAACAGGGTCTGGTGGCTACACCTTC
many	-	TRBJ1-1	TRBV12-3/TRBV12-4	CASSLRGMYTEAFF	TGTGCCAGCAGTTTACGGGGGATGTACACTGAAGCTTTCTTT
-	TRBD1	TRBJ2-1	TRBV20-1	CSATGQGKHEQFF	TGCAGTGCGACGGGACAGGGGAAACATGAGCAGTTCTTC
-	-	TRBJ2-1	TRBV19	CASSIDWGGNEQFF	TGTGCCAGTAGTATAGATTGGGGTGGGAATGAGCAGTTCTTC
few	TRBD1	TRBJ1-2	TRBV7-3	CASTPGQGPYGYTF	TGTGCCAGCACCCCGGGACAGGGACCCTATGGCTACACCTTC
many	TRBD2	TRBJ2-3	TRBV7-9	CASSEGTSGDTQYF	TGTGCCAGCAGCGAAGGGACTAGCGGGGATACGCAGTATTTT
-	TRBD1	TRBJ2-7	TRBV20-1	CSANPPGQGGDEQYF	TGCAGTGCAAACCCCCCGGGACAGGGCGGAGACGAGCAGTACTTC
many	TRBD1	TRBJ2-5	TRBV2	CASRDRGSETQYF	TGTGCCAGCAGAGACAGGGGTTCGGAGACCCAGTACTTC
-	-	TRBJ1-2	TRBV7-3	CASSQRPGYGGYTF	TGTGCCAGCAGCCAAAGGCCCGGATATGGAGGCTACACCTTC